This T cell receptor beta chain was sequenced for a study of cytomegalovirus exposure and HLA in healthy donors (dated by TCRdb to about 2017). Background for the entire study: According to an earlier analysis of several hundred of the donors, some 180 million T cells yielded some 120 million unique TCR beta sequences and about 280 Gb of sequence data. An early release covering roughly 580 HLA-typed donors comprised roughly 300 gigabases of sequencing data and roughly 85 million unique TCR sequences. The genetic ancestry cluster associated with self-reported Caucasian donors included 81% of the 398 genotyped donors. The study aimed to test whether cataloging public T cell receptors could reveal signatures of past pathogen exposure. The study profiled the T cell repertoires of about 720 subjects by immunosequencing and related them to cytomegalovirus serostatus. In addition to the first cohort of 666 subjects, a separate validation cohort of approximately 130 different subjects was used. To predict cytomegalovirus infection status, the study brought together high-throughput TCR immunosequencing, statistical association of individual TCRs with disease status, and machine learning. To study patterns of TCR occurrence, a later analysis re-analyzed previously published TCR beta repertoires from 650 to 750 donors and added high-resolution HLA genotyping. In the later analysis, no new phenotypic data were used to find candidate immune exposures; instead, reliance was placed on TCR beta sequences and their occurrence across donors. An earlier analysis of a few hundred of the donors applied high-throughput TCR beta sequencing to assess whether each TCR beta V gene segment acted as functional or pseudogenic. Donor age, sex, ethnicity and CMV serostatus were collected together with the repertoire data. A later genetic analysis used genome-wide SNP genotypes for about 65% of the 666 donors, treating that subset as a discovery cohort. All discovery cohort repertoires had been generated on a single sequencing platform. HLA typing included class I and class II loci at four-digit resolution. Typing coverage differed by locus: A, B, C, DRB1 and DQB1 were typed in about 629-630 donors, DQA1 in roughly 510, DPA1 in 600 to 610, and DPB1 in 400 to 480. Several DR-DQ haplotypes were handled as single units for association and clustering, since linkage in the cohort was strong. Across 300 to 500 genotyped donors of the cohort, an average of approximately 220,000 unique TCR beta nucleotide sequences per donor were sequenced, and 15% to 20% of those sequences were non-productive. What the research found in general, with its limitations: A few of the identified cytomegalovirus-associated TCR beta chains were confirmed in vitro to be specific for cytomegalovirus antigens. The earlier analysis of some 560 of the donors excluded seventeen rarely observed V segments, including chromosome 9 orphons, because counts were too low. Because HLA typing was missing for some donors at each locus, association tests included only the typed subset. In this cohort, only TCR beta chains were sequenced, and detectable features were limited by the absence of alpha or paired-chain data. The classifier was reported to diagnose cytomegalovirus status with high specificity and sensitivity in both the original and validation cohorts. It was suggested by the authors that the approach could potentially be generalized to other disease states and immunological phenotypes. The presence/absence analyses assumed that sequencing depth was roughly uniform across donors, and that assumption may not be true. A further reported finding was that TCR beta sequences accurately predicted the HLA-A and HLA-B alleles for most subjects in the first cohort. In a later analysis, HLA-associated TCR beta chains showed more clonal expansion and lower generation probabilities than non-associated chains that were equally common. The only immune exposure information available for the cohort was CMV serostatus. Assigning TCR associations to individual alleles was difficult when HLA alleles, especially DR and DQ, strongly co-occurred. While some public TCRs were present in many individuals, most TCR sequences turned up only very rarely across donors. A total of about 150 TCR beta chains were listed by the study as associated with cytomegalovirus. Linkage disequilibrium might explain the correlated functional status among segregating V segments, but an unknown experimental factor could not be excluded. Compared with the roughly 670-donor mean, donors in an Asian-associated ancestry cluster had fewer N-insertions in productive TCRs, according to a later genetic analysis. Specific HLA alleles were associated with roughly 17,000 TCR beta sequences at a false discovery rate of 0.05 in a later analysis. In an earlier analysis of 500 to 650 of the donors, most TCR beta V segments appeared in productive rearrangements about 90% or about 30% of the time, broadly matching IMGT annotations. Some IMGT-functional V segments, including TRBV6-2 and TRBV6-3, could not be distinguished by the 87-base-pair reads and were therefore excluded. A later genetic analysis associated a missense DCLRE1C variant with V-gene and J-gene trimming of TCR beta chains, and an independent cohort replicated the association. According to a later analysis, most CMV-associated TCR beta chains appeared to be HLA-restricted, and the HLA associations seemed to be driven largely by CMV exposure. According to a later analysis, parvovirus B19, influenza, CMV and Epstein-Barr virus appeared linked to several top co-occurrence clusters. According to a later analysis, TCR association rates differed among HLA loci, with DRB1 alleles showing the most associated TCRs and HLA-C alleles showing the fewest. The sequencing pipeline was judged likely to have produced a cluster of highly shared sequence variants as a technical artifact.

CDR1 and CDR2 (LNHDA, SQIVND) derive from the germline V gene (reference sequence). V loses 11 bases of germline sequence and J loses 10 bases, and the interval between the two ends is 21 bases. The CDR3 measures 13 amino acids from cysteine to phenylalanine. Just CDR3 DNA is preserved here, 39 bases in frame from base 1. The library came from the immunoSEQ multiplex PCR assay. For the multiplex PCR, a mixture combining 60 forward primers for TCR Vbeta segments and 13 reverse primers for TCR Jbeta segments was used. Amplification of the CDR3 region of rearranged TCR beta genes was performed with a multiplex PCR assay on genomic DNA. The Illumina HiSeq System was used to sequence the amplified TCR beta libraries as 87-base-pair reads. From the authors' description of their analysis: A later analysis counted approximately 76 million unique TCR beta chains across the 700 or so repertoires, and some 11 million of these chains were shared by at least two donors. Raw reads were error-corrected and collapsed into unique sequences with a nearest-neighbor algorithm that merged closely related sequences to remove PCR and sequencing errors. CDR3 sequences were aligned to IMGT reference sequences to assign V, D and J gene segments. For a sequence to be retained, a match of at least six nucleotides to both a V gene segment and a J gene segment was required. Rearrangements were classified as productive when the CDR3 lacked stop codons and remained in frame with V and J, and all other rearrangements were classified as non-productive. Following IMGT convention, CDR3 was defined as the stretch from the second conserved V-encoded cysteine up to the conserved J-encoded phenylalanine. In an earlier analysis of more than 550 of the donors, sequences lacking an unambiguous match to a single V gene segment were excluded. In an earlier analysis of several hundred of the donors, V segments were called functional above 56.7% productive rearrangements and were called segregating when the between-donor standard deviation exceeded 5%. A statistical classification framework was built for diagnosing cytomegalovirus status from the catalog of TCR beta chain sequences. In a later analysis, V and J genes were assigned by comparing TCR nucleotide sequences against IMGT/GENE-DB human TR gene sequences. A later analysis assigned CDR3 sequences and most-parsimonious VDJ recombination scenarios with the TCRdist pipeline. In a later analysis, each TCR beta chain was defined by its CDR3 amino acid sequence together with its V-gene family, and reads lacking a unique V-gene family were excluded. To address suspected cross-contamination and a sequencing artifact, a later analysis removed around 600 highly shared, low-generation-probability nucleotide sequences. For each public chain, a later analysis derived a clonal expansion index from normalized ranks of inferred template counts within each repertoire. In a later analysis, generation probabilities were computed using a VDJ recombination model fitted to out-of-frame rearrangements, and the results were checked against IGoR. A later analysis scored TCR-TCR, TCR-HLA and TCR-CMV co-occurrence with hypergeometric tests, applying a repertoire-size bias correction to TCR pairs. To estimate false discovery rates, a later analysis permuted the HLA or CMV assignments 20 times. In a later analysis, co-occurring TCRs were grouped with DBSCAN, and TCRdist sequence similarity was added when clustering was performed within HLA-allele-positive subsets. For co-occurrence clustering, repertoires with fewer than 30,000 or more than 120,000 public chains were excluded, along with a handful of repertoires with anomalous nucleotide sharing. Sourced from immuneACCESS, this table was stored by TCRdb with only in-frame sequences that have V and J called. A share of the clones is absent; for the studies checked, an unresolved V gene accounts for under half, and the remainder has no known explanation. The V and J calls and the clone size are those of that table, but D and trimming were determined from the DNA. The sample table holds more than 95,000 clones, of which around 80% were seen once. The top ten hold about 1% of the sample.

The cohort comprised 670 or so healthy bone marrow donors. All cohort members were sampled while nominally healthy, although unrecorded immune exposures were likely present. The donor was CMV seronegative and belonged to the group of 350 or so seronegative cohort members. A peripheral blood sample was provided by each donor, and peripheral blood mononuclear cells were used for TCR beta sequencing. Genomic DNA was extracted from the blood cell samples with the Qiagen DNeasy Blood Extraction Kit. The sample holds a few counts of this clone. This clone's antigen is unknown. No much larger clone exists at a distance of one base, and base qualities are not known.

The sequence was collected from a young woman in good health and CMV-seronegative. Sequenced sample: PBMCs. Recombination joined TRBV19 with TRBJ1-5; D gene: possibly TRBD1, on 5 matching bases. The DNA sequence is as follows: TGTGCCTCTTTAGATGGGGCTGTAGGACCCCAGCATTTT. This is translated as CASLDGAVGPQHF.